This is a list of T cell receptor beta chains from one sample in a study of shared clonotypes between healthy human individuals. The data were produced by immunoSEQ multiplex PCR, yet TCRdb's version contains in-frame clones alone and is incomplete. The sample lists about 2.1 million clones; about 94% were seen once. Sequenced material: naive CD8+ T cells from PBMCs. The receptors come from a man aged 18 to 30 in good health. Some clones in this sample may be carry-over from other donors' samples. Both conserved end residues are part of each CDR3. The order of the fields is D gene, J gene, V gene, clone size, CDR3 protein, CDR3 DNA. D genes are given only for firm matches. Size values are once, few and many counts, or a class for expanded clones, and some rows have none.

d_call: TRBD2; j_call: TRBJ2-1; v_call: TRBV5-6; clone_size: -; cdr3_aa: CASTLAGQIHNEQFF; cdr3_nt: TGTGCCAGCACCTTAGCGGGTCAGATACACAATGAGCAGTTCTTC
d_call: TRBD1; j_call: TRBJ2-7; v_call: TRBV2; clone_size: once; cdr3_aa: CASSEWTGGREQYF; cdr3_nt: TGTGCCAGCAGTGAATGGACAGGGGGTCGCGAGCAGTACTTC
d_call: -; j_call: TRBJ1-6; v_call: TRBV6-6; clone_size: once; cdr3_aa: CASIESLINSPLHF; cdr3_nt: TGTGCCAGCATTGAATCACTGATAAATTCACCCCTCCACTTT
d_call: -; j_call: TRBJ1-1; v_call: TRBV6-1; clone_size: -; cdr3_aa: CASSANTEAFF; cdr3_nt: TGTGCCAGCAGCGCTAACACTGAAGCTTTCTTT
d_call: -; j_call: TRBJ1-5; v_call: TRBV5-5; clone_size: -; cdr3_aa: CASSLYTGARDQPQHF; cdr3_nt: TGTGCCAGCAGCTTGTATACGGGGGCGCGGGATCAGCCCCAGCATTTT
d_call: -; j_call: TRBJ2-3; v_call: TRBV14; clone_size: -; cdr3_aa: CASSLGLTDTQYF; cdr3_nt: TGTGCCAGCAGCCTAGGGTTAACAGATACGCAGTATTTT
d_call: -; j_call: TRBJ2-3; v_call: TRBV14; clone_size: -; cdr3_aa: CASSLTYASTDTQYF; cdr3_nt: TGTGCCAGCAGCCTGACCTACGCTAGCACAGATACGCAGTATTTT
d_call: -; j_call: TRBJ1-4; v_call: TRBV7-6; clone_size: -; cdr3_aa: CASSRSFGANEKLFF; cdr3_nt: TGTGCCAGCAGCCGGTCATTTGGGGCTAATGAAAAACTGTTTTTT
d_call: TRBD2; j_call: TRBJ2-7; v_call: TRBV27; clone_size: -; cdr3_aa: CASSGRTSGIPYEQYF; cdr3_nt: TGTGCCAGCAGTGGCCGGACTAGCGGGATACCCTACGAGCAGTACTTC
d_call: TRBD1; j_call: TRBJ2-7; v_call: TRBV19; clone_size: once; cdr3_aa: CASSTEGQGKFYEQYF; cdr3_nt: TGTGCCAGTAGCACAGAAGGACAGGGAAAATTTTACGAGCAGTACTTC
d_call: TRBD2; j_call: TRBJ2-1; v_call: TRBV9; clone_size: -; cdr3_aa: CASSVSGLAPNEQFF; cdr3_nt: TGTGCCAGCAGCGTATCAGGACTAGCGCCCAATGAGCAGTTCTTC
d_call: TRBD1; j_call: TRBJ1-1; v_call: TRBV27; clone_size: -; cdr3_aa: CASSLSLQGVPEAFF; cdr3_nt: TGTGCCAGCAGTTTGTCCTTACAGGGGGTGCCTGAAGCTTTCTTT
d_call: TRBD1; j_call: TRBJ1-2; v_call: TRBV6-5; clone_size: once; cdr3_aa: CASTEGTGGGYTF; cdr3_nt: TGTGCCAGCACCGAAGGCACAGGGGGCGGCTACACCTTC
d_call: TRBD2; j_call: TRBJ2-1; v_call: TRBV19; clone_size: -; cdr3_aa: CASSIVLAGGRYNEQFF; cdr3_nt: TGTGCCAGTAGTATAGTACTAGCGGGAGGGCGCTACAATGAGCAGTTCTTC
d_call: TRBD1; j_call: TRBJ2-7; v_call: TRBV5-1; clone_size: -; cdr3_aa: CASSMDRGLHEQYF; cdr3_nt: TGCGCCAGCAGTATGGACAGGGGCCTCCACGAGCAGTACTTC
d_call: -; j_call: TRBJ2-7; v_call: TRBV4-3; clone_size: -; cdr3_aa: CASSQDRDYEQYF; cdr3_nt: TGCGCCAGCAGCCAAGATCGCGACTACGAGCAGTACTTC
d_call: TRBD1; j_call: TRBJ1-2; v_call: TRBV28; clone_size: -; cdr3_aa: CASSFQGAAYGYTF; cdr3_nt: TGTGCCAGCAGTTTTCAGGGGGCGGCCTATGGCTACACCTTC
d_call: -; j_call: TRBJ2-7; v_call: TRBV19; clone_size: -; cdr3_aa: CASSGQGPYEQYF; cdr3_nt: TGTGCCAGTAGTGGTCAGGGTCCCTACGAGCAGTACTTC